A selection of T cell receptor beta chains follows, all from one sample in a study of T cell repertoires in cytomegalovirus infection. TCRdb re-called the reads through MiXCR, storing one row per CDR3 protein. The sample holds 20,000 or so distinct CDR3 sequences; 22% are singletons and the top ten take about 90%. These receptors are not linked to any known antigen. The starting material was CD8+ T cells from cultured PBMCs, obtained from culture after CMV antigen stimulation. The receptors stem from a human donor in good health (CMV status not recorded). Some clones in this sample may be carry-over from other donors' samples. Both conserved end residues are part of each CDR3. A D gene is named only where the DNA matches it firmly. A clone size is listed for some rows: how often the clone was seen (once, few, many), or a class if it is expanded.

>TRBV6-5|-|TRBD1|TRBJ1-1
CASSYSTTGATEAFF
TGTGCCAGCAGTTACTCGACGACAGGGGCTACTGAAGCTTTCTTT
>TRBV6-5|few|TRBD1|TRBJ1-5
CASSPVTQGDGQPQHF
TGTGCCAGCAGTCCGGTGACACAGGGGGATGGTCAGCCCCAGCATTTT
>TRBV7-9|few|-|TRBJ2-1
CASSGANSYNEQFF
TGTGCCAGCAGCGGGGCCAACTCCTACAATGAGCAGTTCTTC
>TRBV7-6|few|-|TRBJ2-7
CASSYTGSYEQYF
TGTGCCAGCAGCTACACAGGGAGCTACGAGCAGTACTTC
>TRBV27|few|TRBD2|TRBJ2-5
CASSSRLASSWETQYF
TGTGCCAGCAGTTCCCGACTAGCCTCGAGCTGGGAGACCCAGTACTTC
>TRBV4-3|-|-|TRBJ2-2
CASSQGGTASTGELFF
TGCGCCAGCAGCCAAGGGGGGACGGCGAGCACCGGGGAGCTGTTTTTT
>TRBV12-3/TRBV12-4|-|TRBD2|TRBJ2-7
CASSLGGGSYEQYF
TGTGCCAGCAGTTTAGGCGGGGGTTCCTACGAGCAGTACTTC
>TRBV7-2|few|TRBD2|TRBJ2-5
CASSLLAGGKETQYF
TGTGCCAGCAGCTTACTAGCGGGGGGGAAAGAGACCCAGTACTTC
>TRBV4-1|-|-|TRBJ2-7
CASSQDPPAAGYEQYF
TGCGCCAGCAGCCAAGATCCGCCAGCGGCTGGGTACGAGCAGTACTTC
>TRBV6-1|few|-|TRBJ1-1
CASSEDWGYTEAFF
TGTGCCAGCAGTGAGGATTGGGGGTACACTGAAGCTTTCTTT
>TRBV12-3/TRBV12-4|few|-|TRBJ1-1
CASSIRNTEAFF
TGTGCCAGCTCGATTAGGAACACTGAAGCTTTCTTT
>TRBV7-9|-|TRBD1|TRBJ2-7
CASSLGQGEREQYF
TGTGCCAGCAGCCTCGGACAGGGGGAGCGGGAGCAGTACTTC
>TRBV24-1|-|-|TRBJ2-2
CATSESGANTGELFF
TGTGCCACCAGTGAGTCGGGAGCTAACACCGGGGAGCTGTTTTTT
>TRBV6-6|few|TRBD1|TRBJ2-1
CASEDRGNDEQFF
TGTGCCAGCGAAGACAGGGGGAACGATGAGCAGTTCTTC
>TRBV7-9|many|-|TRBJ1-6
CASSLEGYNSPLHF
TGTGCCAGCAGCTTAGAAGGGTATAATTCACCCCTCCACTTT
>TRBV7-2|many|TRBD2|TRBJ2-3
CASSGGLAGELYF
TGTGCCAGCAGCGGGGGACTAGCGGGCGAACTGTATTTT
>TRBV7-2|few|TRBD2|TRBJ2-3
CASSYSREGWDTQYF
TGTGCCAGCAGCTACTCACGGGAGGGTTGGGATACGCAGTATTTT
>TRBV6-5|few|-|TRBJ1-1
CASSYSETALNTEAFF
TGTGCCAGCAGTTACTCGGAGACAGCACTTAACACTGAAGCTTTCTTT
>TRBV10-3|-|-|TRBJ1-5
CAISESNTLRRNQPQHF
TGTGCCATCAGTGAGTCCAACACTCTTCGGAGAAATCAGCCCCAGCATTTT
>TRBV7-9|-|-|TRBJ2-2
CASSKDGYTGELFF
TGTGCCAGCAGCAAGGACGGATACACCGGGGAGCTGTTTTTT
>TRBV7-9|many|TRBD1|TRBJ1-2
CASSSGTEALGYTF
TGTGCCAGCAGCTCCGGGACAGAGGCTCTCGGCTACACCTTC
>TRBV6-5|-|TRBD1|TRBJ1-6
CASRRQGLNSPLHF
TGTGCCAGCAGACGACAGGGACTAAATTCACCCCTCCACTTT
>TRBV20-1|-|TRBD2|TRBJ2-3
CSARKTSGVTSTDTRYF
TGCAGTGCTCGAAAGACTAGCGGGGTAACTAGCACAGATACGCGGTATTTT
>TRBV6-4|many|-|TRBJ1-1
CASSDSAMTEAFF
TGTGCCAGCAGTGACTCTGCAATGACTGAAGCTTTCTTT
>TRBV7-8|many|-|TRBJ2-7
CASSPTRDSTYEQYF
TGTGCCAGCAGCCCGACCCGCGACTCAACCTACGAGCAGTACTTC
>TRBV18|-|TRBD1|TRBJ2-7
CASSRDRGHEQYF
TGTGCCAGCTCACGGGACAGGGGCCACGAGCAGTACTTC
>TRBV19|few|TRBD1|TRBJ1-6
CASSIGQEFNSPLHF
TGTGCCAGTAGTATCGGACAGGAGTTTAATTCACCCCTCCACTTT
>TRBV6-1|few|-|TRBJ2-3
CASSPWSGTSTDTQYF
TGTGCCAGCAGCCCCTGGTCTGGCACTAGCACAGATACGCAGTATTTT
>TRBV4-2|-|-|TRBJ2-7
CASSQGGGTEQYF
TGTGCCAGCAGCCAAGGAGGAGGGACCGAGCAGTACTTC
>TRBV3-1|-|TRBD2|TRBJ2-1
CASNPSGANYNEQFF
TGTGCCAGCAACCCTAGCGGGGCCAACTACAATGAGCAGTTCTTC
>TRBV7-8|many|-|TRBJ2-5
CASSPPGLLQTQYF
TGTGCCAGCAGCCCCCCGGGGCTTCTGCAGACCCAGTACTTC
>TRBV7-6|many|-|TRBJ2-3
CASSPMTGDTDTQYF
TGTGCCAGCAGCCCAATGACGGGGGACACAGATACGCAGTATTTT
>TRBV15|-|-|TRBJ1-2
CATSRDREVWYGYTF
TGTGCCACCAGCAGAGACAGGGAAGTGTGGTATGGCTACACCTTC
>TRBV7-2|-|TRBD1|TRBJ1-6
CASSWGTGYGSPLHF
TGTGCCAGCAGCTGGGGGACAGGGTATGGTTCACCCCTCCACTTT
>TRBV6-6|few|-|TRBJ2-4
CASSYSQGAGDIQYF
TGTGCCAGCAGTTACTCGCAGGGGGCGGGGGACATTCAGTACTTC
>TRBV25-1|few|-|TRBJ2-3
CASSFGDTQYF
TGTGCCAGCAGTTTCGGCGATACGCAGTATTTT
>TRBV7-9|-|-|TRBJ1-3
CASSPRTSSMDTIYF
TGTGCCAGCAGCCCAAGGACCTCCTCGATGGACACCATATATTTT
>TRBV19|-|TRBD1|TRBJ1-5
CASLVGTGANQPQHF
TGTGCCAGCCTAGTGGGAACAGGGGCGAATCAGCCCCAGCATTTT
>TRBV20-1|-|TRBD1|TRBJ1-5
CSARDREGNQPQHF
TGCAGTGCTCGCGACAGGGAAGGCAATCAGCCCCAGCATTTT
>TRBV7-2|many|-|TRBJ1-4
CASRRMGGAKEKLFF
TGTGCCAGCAGACGGATGGGGGGCGCGAAAGAAAAACTGTTTTTT
>TRBV27|-|-|TRBJ1-2
CASSPLQGISYGYTF
TGTGCCAGCAGTCCCCTCCAGGGGATCTCCTATGGCTACACCTTC
>TRBV18|-|-|TRBJ2-1
CASSLGGGLTYNEQFF
TGTGCCAGCTCACTGGGTGGCGGACTAACCTACAATGAGCAGTTCTTC
>TRBV12-3/TRBV12-4|few|-|TRBJ2-7
CASSFLGPPPYEQYF
TGTGCCAGCAGTTTTTTGGGGCCACCACCCTACGAGCAGTACTTC
>TRBV4-1|many|-|TRBJ1-1
CASSQALETVGNEAFF
TGCGCCAGCAGCCAAGCCCTAGAAACAGTCGGGAATGAAGCTTTCTTT
>TRBV7-3|few|-|TRBJ2-1
CASSASARTDNEQFF
TGTGCCAGCAGCGCCAGTGCACGAACCGACAATGAGCAGTTCTTC
>TRBV19|-|TRBD1|TRBJ2-7
CASSITGTGDHEQYF
TGTGCCAGTAGTATAACGGGGACAGGGGACCACGAGCAGTACTTC
>TRBV27|many|TRBD1|TRBJ2-1
CASRYGQEPYNEQFF
TGTGCCAGCAGATATGGACAGGAGCCCTACAATGAGCAGTTCTTC
>TRBV7-8|many|TRBD1|TRBJ2-7
CASSSQGALLWEQYF
TGTGCCAGCAGCTCACAGGGGGCGCTACTATGGGAGCAGTACTTC
>TRBV9|few|-|TRBJ2-5
CASSDERGATQYF
TGTGCCAGCAGCGATGAAAGGGGCGCGACCCAGTACTTC
>TRBV7-8|-|-|TRBJ1-1
CASSLGVGTPDTEAFF
TGTGCCAGCAGCTTAGGGGTCGGGACCCCAGATACTGAAGCTTTCTTT
>TRBV6-1|medium-sized|-|TRBJ2-7
CASSEAASYEQYF
TGTGCCAGCAGTGAAGCGGCCTCCTACGAGCAGTACTTC
>TRBV6-2/TRBV6-3|-|-|TRBJ2-7
CASSSGGRMLTYEQYF
TGTGCCAGCAGTTCCGGGGGACGGATGCTCACCTACGAGCAGTACTTC
>TRBV6-2/TRBV6-3|-|-|TRBJ1-6
CASSYRDGGNSPLHF
TGTGCCAGCAGTTACCGGGACGGGGGAAATTCACCCCTCCACTTT
>TRBV6-2/TRBV6-3|-|TRBD2|TRBJ2-5
CASSWSPGTSGETQYF
TGTGCCAGCAGTTGGTCTCCCGGGACTAGCGGCGAGACCCAGTACTTC
>TRBV7-9|many|TRBD1|TRBJ2-6
CASSQPTGLRTGANVLTF
TGTGCCAGCAGCCAGCCGACAGGGTTGAGGACTGGGGCCAACGTCCTGACTTTC
>TRBV2|-|-|TRBJ2-3
CATTAQVGYTDTQYF
TGTGCCACCACCGCCCAAGTGGGGTACACAGATACGCAGTATTTT
>TRBV12-3/TRBV12-4|few|-|TRBJ1-1
CASRMGLNTEAFF
TGTGCCAGCAGGATGGGATTGAACACTGAAGCTTTCTTT
>TRBV7-2|many|-|TRBJ1-1
CASSFFAGLNTEAFF
TGTGCCAGCAGCTTTTTTGCGGGGCTGAACACTGAAGCTTTCTTT
>TRBV12-3/TRBV12-4|few|TRBD2|TRBJ2-3
CASARLAGRTDTQYF
TGTGCCAGCGCCCGACTAGCGGGGAGGACAGATACGCAGTATTTT